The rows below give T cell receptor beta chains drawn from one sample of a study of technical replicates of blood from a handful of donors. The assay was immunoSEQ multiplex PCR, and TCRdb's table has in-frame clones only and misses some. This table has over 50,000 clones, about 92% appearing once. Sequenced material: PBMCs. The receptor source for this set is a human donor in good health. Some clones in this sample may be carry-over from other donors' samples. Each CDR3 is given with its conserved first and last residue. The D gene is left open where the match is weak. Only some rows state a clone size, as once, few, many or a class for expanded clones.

cdr3_nt: TGTGCCAGCAGCGGCTCGACAGGGGGCAACTATGGCTACACCTTC
cdr3_aa: CASSGSTGGNYGYTF
clone_size: .
d_call: TRBD1
v_call: TRBV11-1
j_call: TRBJ1-2

cdr3_nt: TGCAGCGTCGCGGGACAGACTAATAACTACGAGCAGTACTTC
cdr3_aa: CSVAGQTNNYEQYF
clone_size: .
d_call: .
v_call: TRBV29-1
j_call: TRBJ2-7

cdr3_nt: TGCGCCAGCAGCTCAGGACAGGCTCTTAACTATGGCTACACCTTC
cdr3_aa: CASSSGQALNYGYTF
clone_size: .
d_call: TRBD1
v_call: TRBV5-1
j_call: TRBJ1-2

cdr3_nt: TGCAGCGAAGGGGGAGACTATGGCTACACCTTC
cdr3_aa: CSEGGDYGYTF
clone_size: .
d_call: .
v_call: TRBV29-1
j_call: TRBJ1-2

cdr3_nt: TGTGCCAGCAGCGTAGGTCTAGCGGGGGACACCGGGGAGCTGTTTTTT
cdr3_aa: CASSVGLAGDTGELFF
clone_size: .
d_call: TRBD2
v_call: TRBV9
j_call: TRBJ2-2

cdr3_nt: TGTGCCAGCAGCTTGGAGGGGGCAGAGTCGAGCACTGAAGCTTTCTTT
cdr3_aa: CASSLEGAESSTEAFF
clone_size: .
d_call: TRBD1
v_call: TRBV5-4
j_call: TRBJ1-1

cdr3_nt: TGTGCCAGCAGCCCGTCAGCGGTAGGGTTAGAGCCCCAGCATTTT
cdr3_aa: CASSPSAVGLEPQHF
clone_size: .
d_call: .
v_call: TRBV7-9
j_call: TRBJ1-5

cdr3_nt: TGTGCCAGCAGGCCTCGACTAGCGGGGGGGCCCCGGGATACGCAGTATTTT
cdr3_aa: CASRPRLAGGPRDTQYF
clone_size: .
d_call: TRBD2
v_call: TRBV7-8
j_call: TRBJ2-3

cdr3_nt: TGTCCTAGGACAGGGGGCTGCGAGCAGTACTTC
cdr3_aa: CPRTGGCEQYF
clone_size: .
d_call: TRBD1
v_call: TRBV6-4
j_call: TRBJ2-7

cdr3_nt: TGTGCCAGCAGCTTCGGGACAGGGGTTGGGACTGAAGCTTTCTTT
cdr3_aa: CASSFGTGVGTEAFF
clone_size: .
d_call: TRBD1
v_call: TRBV7-2
j_call: TRBJ1-1

cdr3_nt: TGTGCCAGCAGCTTAGTCCCGGGTCACGGCTATGGCTACACCTTC
cdr3_aa: CASSLVPGHGYGYTF
clone_size: .
d_call: .
v_call: TRBV11-1
j_call: TRBJ1-2

cdr3_nt: TGTGCCAGCAGCTCGTGGACTAGCGGGAGGGGGGAGCAGTTCTTC
cdr3_aa: CASSSWTSGRGEQFF
clone_size: .
d_call: TRBD2
v_call: TRBV13
j_call: TRBJ2-1

cdr3_nt: TGTGCCAGCAGCTTAGGAGAACCGGGGAGAGGTAACACTGAAGCTTTCTTT
cdr3_aa: CASSLGEPGRGNTEAFF
clone_size: .
d_call: .
v_call: TRBV11-3
j_call: TRBJ1-1

cdr3_nt: TGTGCCAGCAGCATACAGGTCAAAGCTTTCTTT
cdr3_aa: CASSIQVKAFF
clone_size: .
d_call: .
v_call: TRBV7-9
j_call: TRBJ1-1

cdr3_nt: TGTGCCAGCAGCTCCGCGGGCCACCAAGGAACCTACGAGCAGTACTTC
cdr3_aa: CASSSAGHQGTYEQYF
clone_size: .
d_call: .
v_call: TRBV11-1
j_call: TRBJ2-7

cdr3_nt: TGTGCCACCGGGACAGGGAACTATGGCTACACCTTC
cdr3_aa: CATGTGNYGYTF
clone_size: .
d_call: TRBD1
v_call: TRBV28
j_call: TRBJ1-2

cdr3_nt: TGTGCCAGCAGGTCAGGGGAGCACTATGGCTACACCTTC
cdr3_aa: CASRSGEHYGYTF
clone_size: .
d_call: .
v_call: TRBV5-4
j_call: TRBJ1-2

cdr3_nt: TGTGCCTGGAGTGTACAAGCGGGAGGGCTGGTTGAGCAGTTCTTC
cdr3_aa: CAWSVQAGGLVEQFF
clone_size: few
d_call: TRBD2
v_call: TRBV30
j_call: TRBJ2-1

cdr3_nt: TGCGCCAGCAGCCAGGTGCCGTCCGCACTAGCGGGTGGGCAGTTCTTC
cdr3_aa: CASSQVPSALAGGQFF
clone_size: .
d_call: TRBD2
v_call: TRBV4-1
j_call: TRBJ2-1

cdr3_nt: TGCGCCAGCAGCTACCAGGGGGGCACTGAAGCTTTCTTT
cdr3_aa: CASSYQGGTEAFF
clone_size: .
d_call: TRBD1
v_call: TRBV5-1
j_call: TRBJ1-1

cdr3_nt: TGTGCCAGCAGTTCGACAGGGATCTATGGCTACACCTTC
cdr3_aa: CASSSTGIYGYTF
clone_size: once
d_call: .
v_call: TRBV21-1
j_call: TRBJ1-2

cdr3_nt: TGTGCCAGTAGTGCGGCTGAGGCTTTCTTT
cdr3_aa: CASSAAEAFF
clone_size: .
d_call: .
v_call: TRBV19
j_call: TRBJ1-1

cdr3_nt: TGTGCCAGTAGTATAGCGTCAGGGCCGGGGGCTGAAGCTTTCTTT
cdr3_aa: CASSIASGPGAEAFF
clone_size: .
d_call: .
v_call: TRBV19
j_call: TRBJ1-1